A selection of T cell receptor beta chains follows, all from one sample in a study of blood T cell repertoires in COVID-19. Produced via immunoSEQ multiplex PCR; TCRdb's table is partial and in-frame only. The sample consists of approximately 29,000 clones, about 78% of them appearing once. The sample comprised peripheral blood. Receptors originate from a boy between 2 and 10 years old with active or convalescent COVID-19. Both conserved end residues are part of each CDR3. The D gene is left open where the match is weak. Rows may omit the clone size; those that give it use once, few, many or a size class.

d_call	v_call	j_call	clone_size	cdr3_aa	cdr3_nt
TRBD2	TRBV4-2	TRBJ2-3	.	CASSQGTSADTQYF	TGTGCCAGCAGCCAGGGCACTAGCGCAGATACGCAGTATTTT
TRBD2	TRBV6-2/TRBV6-3	TRBJ2-7	.	CASSYSPSGLSYEQYF	TGTGCCAGCAGTTACTCTCCTAGCGGGCTATCCTACGAGCAGTACTTC
TRBD2	TRBV5-1	TRBJ2-1	.	CASSRTSGYNEQFF	TGCGCCAGCAGCCGGACTAGCGGTTACAATGAGCAGTTCTTC
TRBD2	TRBV30	TRBJ2-5	.	CAWSEGAGGETQYF	TGTGCCTGGAGTGAGGGAGCGGGGGGCGAGACCCAGTACTTC
TRBD2	TRBV18	TRBJ2-5	.	CASSPQRGLPEETQYF	TGTGCCAGCTCACCCCAGCGGGGCCTACCGGAGGAGACCCAGTACTTC
.	TRBV6-4	TRBJ1-1	.	CASSVGAQTRNTEAFF	TGTGCCAGCAGTGTAGGGGCCCAAACGAGGAACACTGAAGCTTTCTTT
TRBD1	TRBV6-5	TRBJ2-7	.	CASRATGGREQYF	TGTGCCAGCAGGGCCACAGGGGGGCGCGAGCAGTACTTC
TRBD2	TRBV10-2	TRBJ2-3	.	CASSGLAGVVTQYF	TGCGCCAGCAGTGGACTAGCGGGAGTTGTTACGCAGTATTTT
TRBD1	TRBV2	TRBJ2-7	.	CASRRGWGQGLSYEQYF	TGTGCCAGCAGGAGAGGCTGGGGACAGGGCCTCTCCTACGAGCAGTACTTC
TRBD1	TRBV10-3	TRBJ1-1	.	CAISEQGIEAFF	TGTGCCATCAGTGAACAGGGGATTGAAGCTTTCTTT
TRBD1	TRBV19	TRBJ1-2	.	CASRERDRGLYGYTF	TGTGCCAGTAGGGAACGGGACAGGGGACTCTATGGCTACACCTTC
TRBD1	TRBV2	TRBJ2-2	.	CATSGGRTGELFF	TGTGCCACCTCAGGGGGACGGACCGGGGAGCTGTTTTTT
.	TRBV4-3	TRBJ1-5	.	CASSQETGNQPQHF	TGCGCCAGCAGCCAAGAAACTGGCAATCAGCCCCAGCATTTT
.	TRBV10-1	TRBJ1-5	.	CASPWGDGVLGGNQPQHF	TGCGCCAGCCCCTGGGGGGACGGGGTGTTAGGTGGCAATCAGCCCCAGCATTTT
TRBD2	TRBV6-5	TRBJ2-7	once	CASQQTSGPGEQYF	TGTGCCTCCCAACAGACTAGCGGCCCAGGGGAGCAGTACTTC
.	TRBV5-5	TRBJ1-3	.	CASSLLRGRSGNTIYF	TGTGCCAGCAGCTTGTTGCGGGGGAGGTCTGGAAACACCATATATTTT
TRBD1	TRBV5-1	TRBJ1-6	few	CASSRRPGQGESYNSPLHF	TGCGCCAGCAGCCGAAGACCGGGACAGGGTGAATCCTATAATTCACCCCTCCACTTT
.	TRBV24-1	TRBJ1-2	once	CATSQGLGGYTF	TGTGCCACCAGTCAGGGGCTGGGTGGCTACACCTTC
TRBD2	TRBV4-1	TRBJ2-1	.	CASSRLGGGASEQFF	TGCGCCAGCAGCCGACTAGGCGGGGGTGCTTCCGAGCAGTTCTTC
TRBD2	TRBV7-2	TRBJ2-3	.	CASSRRAVAGDKHTQYF	TGTGCCAGCAGCCGGAGGGCAGTGGCGGGAGATAAACATACGCAGTATTTT
TRBD1	TRBV14	TRBJ1-2	.	CASSQAGQGYGYTF	TGTGCCAGCAGCCAAGCCGGACAGGGATATGGCTACACCTTC
TRBD1	TRBV29-1	TRBJ1-1	.	CSVSDRGNTEAFF	TGCAGCGTGTCGGACAGGGGCAACACTGAAGCTTTCTTT
TRBD2	TRBV3-1/TRBV3-2	TRBJ2-3	.	CASSPIGASGSQNTQYF	TGTGCCAGCAGCCCAATTGGGGCTAGCGGTTCACAGAATACGCAGTATTTT
TRBD1	TRBV6-5	TRBJ2-3	.	CASSYRGRTDTQYF	TGTGCCAGCAGTTACAGGGGGCGCACAGATACGCAGTATTTT
.	TRBV11-2	TRBJ2-6	.	CASSRSDSGANVLTF	TGTGCCAGCAGCCGAAGCGACTCTGGGGCCAACGTCCTGACTTTC
.	TRBV7-3	TRBJ2-2	.	CASSLTTLGIHTGELFF	TGTGCCAGCAGCTTAACGACGTTGGGCATTCACACCGGGGAGCTGTTTTTT
TRBD1	TRBV7-9	TRBJ1-4	.	CASSPQGAEKLFF	TGTGCCAGCAGCCCGCAGGGGGCTGAAAAACTGTTTTTT
.	TRBV10-3	TRBJ2-7	.	CAPPHKVREAAYEQYF	TGTGCCCCCCCCCACAAAGTCAGGGAGGCAGCCTACGAGCAGTACTTC
.	TRBV11-3	TRBJ2-1	once	CASSFGLNNEQFF	TGTGCCAGCAGCTTCGGACTGAACAATGAGCAGTTCTTC
.	TRBV5-6	TRBJ2-3	.	CASSPGLSTDTQYF	TGTGCCAGCAGCCCGGGACTGAGCACAGATACGCAGTATTTT
TRBD1	TRBV30	TRBJ1-2	few	CACEQGADGYTF	TGTGCCTGCGAACAGGGGGCGGATGGCTACACCTTC
TRBD1	TRBV9	TRBJ1-2	.	CASSAQGGQGNGYTF	TGTGCCAGCAGCGCCCAAGGGGGACAGGGGAATGGCTACACCTTC
TRBD1	TRBV5-8	TRBJ1-5	once	CASSFWGQRDQPQHF	TGTGCCAGCAGCTTCTGGGGACAGCGTGATCAGCCCCAGCATTTT
.	TRBV5-1	TRBJ1-1	.	CASSLTKNTEAFF	TGCGCCAGCAGCCTCACAAAGAACACTGAAGCTTTCTTT
TRBD2	TRBV11-2	TRBJ2-1	.	CASSVTSGSYNEQFF	TGTGCCAGCAGCGTTACTAGCGGGAGCTACAATGAGCAGTTCTTC
TRBD1	TRBV5-4	TRBJ2-3	.	CASSLMVGGADTQYF	TGTGCCAGCAGCTTGATGGTAGGGGGCGCAGATACGCAGTATTTT
TRBD1	TRBV7-2	TRBJ1-1	.	CASSLDSPGGFGTEAFF	TGTGCCAGCAGCTTAGATTCACCAGGGGGCTTCGGCACTGAAGCTTTCTTT
TRBD1	TRBV5-1	TRBJ1-2	once	CASSFLGQGASGYTF	TGCGCCAGCAGCTTCCTGGGACAGGGGGCTTCGGGCTACACCTTC
.	TRBV2	TRBJ1-5	.	CASSELSAAYSNQPQHF	TGTGCCAGCAGTGAACTTTCGGCGGCATATAGCAATCAGCCCCAGCATTTT
.	TRBV6-5	TRBJ1-6	.	CASSYFPGGDNSPLHF	TGTGCCAGCAGTTACTTCCCAGGAGGTGATAATTCACCCCTCCACTTT
.	TRBV13	TRBJ1-2	.	CASSLGPRQARFRYGYTF	TGTGCCAGCAGCTTAGGCCCTCGACAGGCCCGCTTTAGGTATGGCTACACCTTC
TRBD1	TRBV27	TRBJ2-1	.	CASSTNRGLEEQFF	TGTGCCAGCAGTACAAACAGGGGGCTGGAAGAGCAGTTCTTC
TRBD1	TRBV20-1	TRBJ2-4	.	CSASRTGKMNF	TGCAGTGCTAGTCGGACAGGGAAGATGAACTTC
.	TRBV7-2	TRBJ2-5	.	CASASSGGSRETQYF	TGTGCCAGCGCTAGCTCTGGGGGCTCGCGAGAGACCCAGTACTTC
TRBD1	TRBV7-2	TRBJ2-5	.	CASSFGSGTGGKETQYF	TGTGCCAGCAGCTTCGGATCCGGGACAGGGGGCAAGGAGACCCAGTACTTC
.	TRBV7-2	TRBJ1-5	.	CASSLSLDQPQHF	TGTGCCAGCAGCTTGAGTCTTGATCAGCCCCAGCATTTT